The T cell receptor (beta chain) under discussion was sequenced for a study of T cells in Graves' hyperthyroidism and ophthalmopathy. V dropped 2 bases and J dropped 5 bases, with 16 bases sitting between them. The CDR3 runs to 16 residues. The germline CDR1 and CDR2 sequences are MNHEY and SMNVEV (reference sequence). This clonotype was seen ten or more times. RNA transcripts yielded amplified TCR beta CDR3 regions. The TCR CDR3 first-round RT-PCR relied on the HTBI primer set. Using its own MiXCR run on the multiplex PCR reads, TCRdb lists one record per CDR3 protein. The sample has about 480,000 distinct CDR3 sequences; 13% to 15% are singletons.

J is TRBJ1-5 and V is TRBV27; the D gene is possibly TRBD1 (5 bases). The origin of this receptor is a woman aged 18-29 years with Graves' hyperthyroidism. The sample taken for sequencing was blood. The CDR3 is CASSLGISGVDQPQHF. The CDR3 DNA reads TGTGCCAGCAGTTTAGGAATCTCGGGGGTGGATCAGCCCCAGCATTTT.